This T cell receptor (beta chain) comes out of a study of beta chain features in type 1 diabetes. General study results and limits: Patients with type 1 diabetes carried fewer insertions and had more deletions at their VDJ junctions.

The sample holds a few counts of this clone. Its antigen is not known. The CDR3 extends over 14 amino acids. Germline V gene lookup returns CDR1 MNHNS and CDR2 SASEGT. V was pared by 8 bases and J by 12 bases, with 16 bases of the junction left unmatched. Reverse transcription of all isolated RNA meant that expressed TCRB transcripts were sequenced. Measured with immunoSEQ multiplex PCR; TCRdb has only the in-frame clones, and not every one. The top ten clones hold roughly 6.7% of a sample with hundreds of thousands of clones, about 14% of them seen once. Sequencing was done on a sample of central memory CD4+ T cells from blood. V is TRBV6-1 and J is TRBJ2-1; 7 positions agree with TRBD1. The sequence derives from a man aged 25 to 45 in good health. The CDR3 DNA sequence: TGTGCCAGCCATGGGACAGTCCGAGGGGATGGGCAGTTCTTC. It is translated as CASHGTVRGDGQFF.